One and the same sample provided the 23 T cell receptor beta chains below, sequenced in a study of cytomegalovirus exposure and HLA in healthy donors. Primers for the PCR totalled 60 Vbeta and 13 Jbeta. Some clones are missing from TCRdb's copy, which holds only in-frame ones; the method was immunoSEQ multiplex PCR. The table lists 120,000 to 150,000 clones, around a tenth of them singletons, with 1.5% to 2% in the top ten. Sequencing was done on a sample of PBMCs. The receptors derive from a male donor in good health and CMV-seronegative.

This clone came up a few times. One end of the junction is discordant with germline, which a read error may explain. V is TRBV6-5 and J is TRBJ1-1; perhaps TRBD1 as D (6 bases). The germline V gene encodes CDR1 MNHEY and CDR2 SVGAGI. The CDR3 is 13 amino acids. The CDR3 loop is CASRGAMNTESFF. The CDR3 DNA sequence: TGTGCCAGCAGGGGGGCGATGAACACTGAATCTTTCTTT.

This clone has just a few counts. V and J are TRBV2 and TRBJ2-1; 12 bases are a match to TRBD2. Germline V gene sequence: CDR1 SNHLY, CDR2 FYNNEI. This CDR3 is 15 amino acids long. The junction had 8 bases not matched to a gene; V was cut back by 7 bases and J by 7 bases. As DNA, the CDR3 is TGTGCCAGCACCTCTAGCGGGAGGGCCGGGAATGAGCAGTTCTTC. Its protein product is CASTSSGRAGNEQFF.

This chain joins TRBV28 and TRBJ1-1, with D tentatively TRBD1 (5 bases). Germline values: CDR1 MDHEN, CDR2 SYDVKM. The CDR3 extends over 12 amino acids. V gave up 5 bases and J gave up 7 bases, with 11 bases separating them. The CDR3 DNA follows: TGTGCCAGCAGTCCCAGGGCTTTTGAAGCTTTCTTT. Amino acids: CASSPRAFEAFF.

This clone was found a few times. The V call is TRBV5-4, the J call TRBJ2-7; 8 positions agree with TRBD2. The CDR3 is made up of 15 amino acids. Germline values: CDR1 SGHNT, CDR2 YYREEE (reference sequence). V lost 4 bases, J lost 1 base, and 7 bases stayed unmatched. CDR3 sequence reads: CASSLSGTGSYEQYF. The DNA of the CDR3 is TGTGCCAGCAGCCTTAGCGGGACGGGGTCCTACGAGCAGTACTTC.

This chain uses TRBV15 with TRBJ1-1, with 7 bases that match TRBD1. Trimming at V came to 1 base and at J to 0 bases, leaving 8 bases not matched to a gene. This CDR3 has 17 residues. Germline V lookup: CDR1 LNHNV, CDR2 YYDKDF (reference sequence). The CDR3 here is CATSRAGLGQLNTEAFF. CDR3 DNA: TGTGCCACCAGCAGAGCAGGATTGGGACAGTTGAACACTGAAGCTTTCTTT.

V is TRBV19 and J is TRBJ1-5; D not resolved. V lost 2 bases and J 2 bases, leaving 10 bases between the germline ends. The CDR3 is 15 amino acids. The germline V gene has CDR1 LNHDA and CDR2 SQIVND (reference sequence). CDR3 protein: CASSITGNGNQPQHF. The DNA of the CDR3 is TGTGCCAGTAGTATAACCGGGAACGGCAATCAGCCCCAGCATTTT.

In its sample, this clone was seen a few times. The rearrangement joins TRBV4-1 to TRBJ1-4; D might be TRBD1 (5 bases). From germline, CDR1 is MGHRA and CDR2 YSYEKL. The ends were cut back, 7 bases at V and 6 bases at J, with 18 bases in the middle. The CDR3 is made up of 15 amino acids. The CDR3 nucleotides read TGCGCCAGCATGTCCTATAGCAGGGAGGATGAAAAACTGTTTTTT. This translates into CASMSYSREDEKLFF.

The sample holds a few counts of this clone. The V call is TRBV7-9, the J call TRBJ1-4; 8 nucleotides line up with TRBD1. CDR1 and CDR2 from the germline V gene are SEHNR and FQNEAQ (reference sequence). The CDR3 sequence is 15 residues long. The V segment lost 5 bases and the J segment 5 bases; nucleotides outside the gene matches: 7. In DNA, the CDR3 is TGTGCCAGCAGCGCGAGGACAGGGTTAAATGAAAAACTGTTTTTT. Residues: CASSARTGLNEKLFF.

This clone was seen only a few times. The chain's CDR3 is CASSLTRVETQYF. Written as DNA, the CDR3 is TGTGCCAGCAGCTTGACCAGGGTAGAGACCCAGTACTTC. The gene calls are TRBV5-5 and TRBJ2-5, with a tentative D call TRBD1 (5 bases). Per the germline V gene, CDR1 is SGHKS and CDR2 is YYEKEE (reference sequence). The CDR3 loop spans 13 amino acids. Trimming cost V 1 base and J 4 bases, with 8 bases left between them.

A few counts support this clone. The chain uses TRBV9 and TRBJ2-3; a possible D gene is TRBD2 (5 bases). Trimming left V 3 bases short and J 0 bases short, with 14 bases between. Germline values: CDR1 SGDLS, CDR2 YYNGEE. CDR3 length: 16 residues. CDR3 nucleotides: TGTGCCAGCAGCGCCCAGGACTTCGGGAGCACAGATACGCAGTATTTT. This sequence encodes CASSAQDFGSTDTQYF. The complete variable domain, with remaining parts taken from reference TRBV9 and TRBJ2-3, reads DSGVTQTPKHLITATGQRVTLRCSPRSGDLSVYWYQQSLDQGLQFLIQYYNGEERAKGNILERFSAQQFPDLHSELNLSSLELGDSALYFCASSAQDFGSTDTQYFGPGTRLTVL.

This chain joins TRBV27 and TRBJ1-5; D not resolved. Germline-derived CDR1 and CDR2 are MNHEY and SMNVEV (reference sequence). This CDR3 spans 16 amino acids. With 0 bases removed from V and 0 bases from J, the gap between germline ends came to 9 bases. CDR3 sequence: CASSLSHGDSNQPQHF. CDR3 bases: TGTGCCAGCAGTTTATCGCACGGGGATAGCAATCAGCCCCAGCATTTT.

Only a few counts were recorded for this clone. This chain uses TRBV28 with TRBJ2-1; unclear D gene. Germline values: CDR1 MDHEN, CDR2 SYDVKM. Trimming took off 6 bases at V and 0 bases at J, with 12 bases between the two ends. CDR3 length: 15 amino acids. The CDR3 DNA sequence: TGTGCCAGCAGACCGTACTGGAGCTCCTACAATGAGCAGTTCTTC. This encodes CASRPYWSSYNEQFF.

The V gene is TRBV2, the J gene TRBJ1-3; no reliable D call. The V gene lost 3 bases and the J gene lost 1 base, with 10 bases spanning the gap. CDR1 and CDR2 (germline): SNHLY, FYNNEI. CDR3 length: 15 amino acids. CDR3 DNA: TGTGCCAGCAGTGAGCAGTTTCCTTCTGGAAACACCATATATTTT. Its translation: CASSEQFPSGNTIYF.

The table lists this clone with a count of one. V is TRBV5-1 and J is TRBJ2-5, with D tentatively TRBD1 (5 bases). The end of the DNA is better explained by TRBJ2-7, so the J call may be wrong. Germline V gene lookup returns CDR1 SGHRS and CDR2 YFSETQ. The length of the CDR3 is 15 residues. In DNA form, the CDR3 reads TGCGCCAGCAGCTTGGGGGCAGGGAATTATAACGAGCAGTACTTC. The encoded protein is CASSLGAGNYNEQYF.

This clone has only a few counts. This chain connects TRBV13 to TRBJ1-4; no reliable D call. Germline lookup yields CDR1 PRHDT and CDR2 FYEKMQ (reference sequence). Deletions cut 4 bases from V and 8 bases from J, with 11 bases between. This CDR3 has 13 residues. CDR3 in amino acids: CASSSPREEKLFF. CDR3 sequence (DNA): TGTGCCAGCAGCTCCCCCCGGGAGGAAAAACTGTTTTTT.

This clone occurred a few times. The chain uses TRBV4-3 and TRBJ2-6; no definite D call. The CDR3 is 17 amino acids. Trimming shortened V by 0 bases and J by 0 bases, and 9 bases separated the two germline ends. Germline V gene data show CDR1 as LGHNA and CDR2 as YSLEER. The CDR3 nucleotides are TGCGCCAGCAGCCAAGAACACAGCCTCTCTGGGGCCAACGTCCTGACTTTC. This encodes CASSQEHSLSGANVLTF.

This clone was detected a few times. The chain is built from TRBV27 and TRBJ2-3; 11 bases match TRBD2. V lost 5 bases to trimming and J lost 3 bases; unmatched junction nucleotides: 4. Per the germline V gene, CDR1 is MNHEY and CDR2 is SMNVEV (reference sequence). This CDR3 has 15 amino acids. For the CDR3, the DNA is TGTGCCAGCAGTGTACTAGCGGGGGTTACAGATACGCAGTATTTT. Translating it yields CASSVLAGVTDTQYF.

This clone was seen more than once but under ten times. This chain connects TRBV11-1 to TRBJ2-1; D perhaps matches TRBD2 (6 bases). Germline V CDR1 and CDR2: SGHAT, FQDESV (reference sequence). This CDR3 contains 14 residues. V was clipped by 5 bases and J by 6 bases, with 14 bases between them. CDR3 nucleotide sequence: TGTGCCAGCAGCCTCTTCGGGAGCCCCAATGAGCAGTTCTTC. It encodes CASSLFGSPNEQFF.

This clone showed up just a few times. The rearrangement joins TRBV5-5 to TRBJ2-2; D is perhaps TRBD1 (6 bases). Germline CDR1 and CDR2: SGHKS and YYEKEE (reference sequence). Trimming cost V 2 bases and J 4 bases, with 9 bases left between them. The CDR3 is made up of 14 amino acids. Here the CDR3 reads CASSFDRPTGELFF. The CDR3 region has the DNA TGTGCCAGCAGCTTCGACAGGCCCACCGGGGAGCTGTTTTTT.

The table lists this clone with a few counts. The rearrangement links TRBV4-1 to TRBJ2-1; weak D call: TRBD2 (8 bases). This CDR3 comprises 15 residues. Trimming stripped 5 bases from V and 7 bases from J, with 18 bases between. Germline-derived CDR1 and CDR2 are MGHRA and YSYEKL. The CDR3 is CASSKGGGRKNEQFF. CDR3 coding DNA: TGCGCCAGCAGCAAAGGGGGCGGGAGGAAGAATGAGCAGTTCTTC.

In its sample, this clone was seen a few times. The V and J genes are TRBV27 and TRBJ2-7; possibly TRBD1 for D (6 bases). This CDR3 comprises 13 residues. The V end was cut by 0 bases, the J end by 4 bases, with 7 bases between. Germline V gene sequence: CDR1 MNHEY, CDR2 SMNVEV (reference sequence). Here the CDR3 DNA reads TGTGCCAGCAGTTTATCCGGACAGTACGAGCAGTACTTC. Protein sequence: CASSLSGQYEQYF.

The table lists this clone with a few counts. This rearrangement joins TRBV25-1 to TRBJ2-1, with D perhaps TRBD2 (6 bases). The germline CDR1 and CDR2 sequences are MGHDK and SYGVNS. Trimming pared 5 bases from V and 7 bases from J, leaving 9 bases between. The CDR3 spans 12 residues. The chain's CDR3 is CASSWDWNEQFF. CDR3 nucleotides: TGTGCCAGCAGTTGGGACTGGAATGAGCAGTTCTTC.

In its sample, this clone was seen a few times. The gene calls are TRBV2 and TRBJ1-4, with a tentative D call TRBD1 (5 bases). Trimming took off 2 bases at V and 5 bases at J, with 9 bases between the two ends. From germline, CDR1 is SNHLY and CDR2 FYNNEI. There are 14 residues in the CDR3. The DNA for the CDR3 is TGTGCCAGCAGTGAATGGGCAGGGAATGAAAAACTGTTTTTT. Translated, it gives CASSEWAGNEKLFF.